The clone carrying this T cell receptor (beta chain) was observed once. The length of the CDR3 is 17 residues. The germline V and J ends were trimmed by 2 bases and 4 bases, with 17 bases remaining between them. The sequenced material, unsorted PBMC DNA, was run on ten immunoSEQ deep assay plates. The protocol was immunoSEQ multiplex PCR, while the TCRdb copy is restricted to in-frame clones and leaves out a portion. The sample records approximately 480,000 clones, 60% to 80% being singletons. This sample is drawn from a study of shared clonotypes between healthy human individuals. Unsorted samples, those not sorted, used roughly 100 million PBMCs for genomic DNA.

The chain recombines TRBV23-1 with TRBJ2-2, with D perhaps matching TRBD1 (6 bases). TRBV23-1 qualifies as an ORF whose function is uncertain. This TCR came from a woman in her thirties or forties in good health. Some clones in this sample may be carry-over from other donors' samples. Sequenced input: PBMCs. In DNA, the CDR3 is TGCGCCAGCAGTCAACCAAACAGGGATCGGGTCACCGGGGAGCTGTTTTTT. This sequence encodes CASSQPNRDRVTGELFF.